This TCR beta chain stems from a study of cytomegalovirus exposure and HLA in healthy donors. Turning to the study itself: Among about 179 million T cells, an earlier analysis found 90 million to 130 million unique TCR beta sequences.

Study-wide results and limits: Presence/absence analyses supposed approximately even sequencing depth among donors.

To note about this clone: Its antigen is not identified. Germline and junction disagree at one end, which may indicate a read error.

The germline V gene has CDR1 SGHNT and CDR2 YYREEE (reference sequence). The CDR3 sequence is 13 residues long. The PCR ran on 60 Vbeta and 13 Jbeta primers. The data were produced by immunoSEQ multiplex PCR, yet TCRdb's version contains in-frame clones alone and is incomplete. The sample carries around 59,000 clones, 65% to 90% recorded once. The chain carries TRBV5-4 and TRBJ2-5; D unclear. What was sequenced was PBMCs. The source of this sequence is a human donor in good health. The CDR3 sequence is CASSFSLAETQHF. The CDR3 DNA is TGTGCCAGCAGCTTCAGTCTCGCGGAGACCCAGCACTTC.